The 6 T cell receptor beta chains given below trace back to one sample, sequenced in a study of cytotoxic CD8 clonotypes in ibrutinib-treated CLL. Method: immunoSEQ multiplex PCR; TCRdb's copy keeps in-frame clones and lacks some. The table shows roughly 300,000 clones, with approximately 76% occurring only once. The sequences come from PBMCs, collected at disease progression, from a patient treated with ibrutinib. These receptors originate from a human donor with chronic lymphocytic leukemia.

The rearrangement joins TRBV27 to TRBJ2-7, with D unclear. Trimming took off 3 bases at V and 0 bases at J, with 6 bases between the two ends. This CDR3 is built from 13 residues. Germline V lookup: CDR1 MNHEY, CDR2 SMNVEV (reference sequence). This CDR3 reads CASSFGFSYEQYF. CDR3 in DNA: TGTGCCAGCAGTTTTGGGTTCTCCTACGAGCAGTACTTC.

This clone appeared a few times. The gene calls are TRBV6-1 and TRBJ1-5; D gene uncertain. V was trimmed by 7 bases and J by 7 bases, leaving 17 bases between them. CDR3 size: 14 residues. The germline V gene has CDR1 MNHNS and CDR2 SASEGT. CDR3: CASTVRVGDQPQHF. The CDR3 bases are TGTGCCAGCACGGTAAGAGTAGGAGACCAGCCCCAGCATTTT.

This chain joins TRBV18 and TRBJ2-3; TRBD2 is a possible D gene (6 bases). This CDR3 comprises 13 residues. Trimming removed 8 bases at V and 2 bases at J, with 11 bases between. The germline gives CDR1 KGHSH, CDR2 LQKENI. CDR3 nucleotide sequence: TGTGCCAGCCGGGACTTTAACACAGATACGCAGTATTTT. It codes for CASRDFNTDTQYF.

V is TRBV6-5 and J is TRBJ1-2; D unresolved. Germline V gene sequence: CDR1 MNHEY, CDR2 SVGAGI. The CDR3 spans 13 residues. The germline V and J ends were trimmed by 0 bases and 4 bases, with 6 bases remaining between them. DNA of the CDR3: TGTGCCAGCAGTTACTCAGGGTTCTATGGCTACACCTTC. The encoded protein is CASSYSGFYGYTF.

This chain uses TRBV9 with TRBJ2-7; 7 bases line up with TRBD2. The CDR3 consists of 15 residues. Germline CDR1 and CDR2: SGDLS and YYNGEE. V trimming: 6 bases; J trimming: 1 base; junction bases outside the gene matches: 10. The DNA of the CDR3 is TGTGCCAGCACCGTTGGTGATAGCGGGTCCTACGAGCAGTACTTC. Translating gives CASTVGDSGSYEQYF.

The CDR3 region is CSVVRDNYEQYF. The CDR3 coding sequence is TGCAGCGTTGTCCGGGACAACTACGAGCAGTACTTC. V and J are TRBV29-1 and TRBJ2-7, with D possibly TRBD1 on 6 matching bases. The CDR3 covers 12 residues. CDR1 and CDR2 (germline): SQVTM, ANQGSEA. Trimming pared 4 bases from V and 3 bases from J, leaving 10 bases between.